These 4 T cell receptor beta chains originate from one sample sequenced in a study of blood T cells in healthy people across ages. Together with a sample-barcoded 5' primer, a J-beta primer mix was included in a second PCR lasting about 6 to 11 cycles. TCRdb redid the calling of the 5' RACE reads with MiXCR, one entry per CDR3 protein. The sample has about 1.7 million distinct CDR3 sequences, about 30% seen once. What was sequenced was blood. The source is a woman aged 30 to 39 in good health.

This clonotype has more than one count but fewer than ten. CDR3 bases: TGTGCCAGCAGCTTAACCCGGGAGGGAGGTCAGTTCTTC. Translation: CASSLTREGGQFF. The chain combines TRBV7-2 with TRBJ2-1; 8 nucleotides agree with TRBD2. This CDR3 has 13 amino acids. Germline-derived CDR1 and CDR2 are SGHTA and FQGNSA. V shed 2 bases and J 13 bases; nucleotides not matched to a gene: 7.

Concerning this clonotype itself: This clone may be a read error of a much larger clone one base away. The J gene is TRBJ2-1, the V gene TRBV9; D may be TRBD2 (6 bases). Trimming stripped 3 bases from V and 12 bases from J, with 25 bases between. CDR1 and CDR2 (germline): SGDLS, YYNGEE. The length of the CDR3 is 16 residues. This chain's CDR3 is CASSAVGTPRSGGQFF. In DNA form, the CDR3 reads TGTGCCAGCAGCGCCGTCGGGACTCCTAGGAGTGGTGGGCAGTTCTTC.

Only a few counts were recorded for this clonotype. An end of the junction differs from the germline gene, which may be a read error. The rearrangement links TRBV28 to TRBJ2-5; D perhaps matches TRBD2 (6 bases). The J call may not be correct, given that the DNA end is closer to TRBJ2-7. This CDR3 is built from 13 residues. Germline V gene data show CDR1 as MDHEN and CDR2 as SYDVKM. The CDR3 here is CVSSLESGYEQYF. CDR3 nucleotides: TGTGTCAGCAGTTTGGAGAGCGGGTACGAGCAGTACTTC.

The V call is TRBV20-1, the J call TRBJ1-1, with D uncertain. The V end was cut by 3 bases, the J end by 0 bases, with 17 bases between. This CDR3 comprises 16 residues. Germline CDR1 and CDR2: DFQATT and SNEGSKA (reference sequence). Here the CDR3 DNA reads TGCAGTGCTAGTCGGGCAGGCACCCTAATGAACACTGAAGCTTTCTTT. Translating gives CSASRAGTLMNTEAFF.